This T cell receptor beta chain originates from a study of blood T cell repertoires in COVID-19. Study-wide context: Samples of COVID-19 (acute and convalescent) were obtained from the United States, Italy and Spain.

The authors' processing: Reference gene primer amplification in the assay estimated nucleated cell counts. The assay was immunoSEQ multiplex PCR, and TCRdb's table has in-frame clones only and misses some. V, J and clone size are taken as reported in that table, and D and trimming were inferred from the DNA itself. The profile shows roughly 70,000 clones, around 90% of them singletons. In regard to this clone: Compared with germline, one end of the junction differs, possibly owing to a read error.

CDR1 and CDR2 (germline): MGHDK, SYGVNS. The CDR3 extends over 9 amino acids. The sequence was collected from a woman of 80 years or more with active COVID-19. J is TRBJ1-3 and V is TRBV25-1, with D perhaps TRBD1 (5 bases). Sequences were obtained from peripheral blood. The CDR3 is CAAGGKSNF. The DNA for the CDR3 is TGTGCCGCCGGGGGAAAATCGAATTTT.